A selection of T cell receptor beta chains follows, all from one sample in a study of T cells in Graves' hyperthyroidism and ophthalmopathy. TCRdb itself ran the multiplex PCR reads through MiXCR, one entry per CDR3 protein. The table shows roughly 400,000 distinct CDR3 sequences, with around 15% occurring only once. Sample: blood. Receptor source: a man in his fifties or sixties with Graves' ophthalmopathy. CDR3s include the opening cysteine and the closing phenylalanine or tryptophan. D genes are given only for firm matches. For some rows the clone size is stated as once, few or many, or as a class when expanded; others skip it.

cdr3_aa	cdr3_nt	j_call	d_call	cdr3_length	clone_size	v_call
CSAPESDRAQETQYF	TGCAGTGCCCCGGAGTCGGACAGGGCCCAAGAGACCCAGTACTTC	TRBJ2-5	TRBD1	15	many	TRBV20-1
CASSQEGARGKYGYTF	TGCGCCAGCAGCCAAGAGGGGGCAAGGGGGAAGTATGGCTACACCTTC	TRBJ1-2	.	16	few	TRBV4-1
CATSDLPGRGGDTQYF	TGTGCCACCAGTGATTTGCCGGGCAGGGGAGGAGATACGCAGTATTTT	TRBJ2-3	.	16	few	TRBV24-1
CASSTSDSSYNEQFF	TGTGCCAGTAGTACTAGCGACAGCTCCTACAATGAGCAGTTCTTC	TRBJ2-1	.	15	.	TRBV19
CASSPGLAGGPVESDTQYF	TGTGCCAGTAGTCCGGGACTAGCGGGAGGGCCTGTCGAGAGTGATACGCAGTATTTT	TRBJ2-3	TRBD2	19	few	TRBV19
CASNQSGRGYTYEQYF	TGTGCCAGCAACCAAAGCGGTCGGGGTTACACCTACGAGCAGTACTTC	TRBJ2-7	.	16	.	TRBV7-9
CASSLNSGSAYEQYF	TGTGCCAGCAGCCTGAATAGTGGCTCTGCCTACGAGCAGTACTTC	TRBJ2-7	.	15	few	TRBV5-4
CSAREGGNNQPQHF	TGCAGTGCTAGGGAAGGTGGTAACAATCAGCCCCAGCATTTT	TRBJ1-5	.	14	many	TRBV20-1
CSVEGHSTDTQYF	TGCAGCGTTGAAGGTCACAGCACAGATACGCAGTATTTT	TRBJ2-3	.	13	.	TRBV29-1
CASRIEGGRVYGQYF	TGTGCCAGCCGTATTGAAGGGGGAAGGGTCTACGGGCAGTACTTC	TRBJ2-7	.	15	.	TRBV6-1
CAWNGGKYGYTF	TGTGCCTGGAACGGGGGGAAATATGGCTACACCTTC	TRBJ1-2	.	12	many	TRBV30
CAISEGTVGVHSGNTIYF	TGTGCCATCAGTGAAGGGACAGTCGGGGTCCACTCTGGAAACACCATATATTTT	TRBJ1-3	TRBD1	18	once	TRBV10-3
CAWSAGTGGFETQYF	TGTGCCTGGAGTGCCGGGACAGGGGGTTTTGAGACCCAGTACTTC	TRBJ2-5	TRBD1	15	many	TRBV30
CASSQGGLAGASGAYEQYF	TGTGCCAGCAGCCAAGGAGGGCTAGCGGGAGCCTCCGGGGCCTACGAGCAGTACTTC	TRBJ2-7	TRBD2	19	few	TRBV13
CASSETGSTDTQYF	TGTGCCAGCAGTGAGACAGGGTCTACAGATACGCAGTATTTT	TRBJ2-3	TRBD1	14	.	TRBV25-1
CASTPWAEGTEAFF	TGTGCCAGCACGCCTTGGGCGGAAGGCACTGAAGCTTTCTTT	TRBJ1-1	.	14	.	TRBV2
CAWRVWATQETQYF	TGTGCCTGGCGCGTGTGGGCTACCCAAGAGACCCAGTACTTC	TRBJ2-5	.	14	.	TRBV30
CSASDLSGANVLTF	TGCAGTGCTAGCGATCTTTCTGGGGCCAACGTCCTGACTTTC	TRBJ2-6	.	14	few	TRBV20-1
CASNLGGALGSGNTIYF	TGTGCCAGTAACCTAGGGGGGGCTCTGGGCTCTGGAAACACCATATATTTT	TRBJ1-3	.	17	once	TRBV19
CASSLGTVRTSRHNEQFF	TGTGCCAGCAGCTTGGGGACAGTTCGGACTAGCCGGCACAATGAGCAGTTCTTC	TRBJ2-1	TRBD2	18	few	TRBV5-6
CASSSPPGTRNEQFF	TGTGCCAGCAGCTCCCCCCCCGGGACTAGGAATGAGCAGTTCTTC	TRBJ2-1	TRBD2	15	few	TRBV7-6
CAWSVGGGSGADTQYF	TGTGCCTGGAGTGTCGGGGGCGGGAGTGGGGCAGATACGCAGTATTTT	TRBJ2-3	.	16	few	TRBV30
CASRTGGLPTYEQYF	TGTGCCAGCAGGACGGGGGGACTCCCGACCTACGAGCAGTACTTC	TRBJ2-7	TRBD2	15	few	TRBV2
CASRLSTGAKGYTF	TGTGCCAGCAGGCTCTCGACGGGGGCGAAAGGCTACACCTTC	TRBJ1-2	.	14	few	TRBV6-1
CASSPQDRGKLNEQFF	TGTGCCAGCAGCCCCCAGGACAGGGGGAAACTCAATGAGCAGTTCTTC	TRBJ2-1	TRBD1	16	.	TRBV7-9
CASSLRLKVAGELFF	TGTGCCAGCAGCTTAAGGTTGAAGGTCGCCGGGGAGCTGTTTTTT	TRBJ2-2	.	15	many	TRBV11-2
CASSTSGRPGLGNEQFF	TGTGCCAGCTCAACCTCCGGGAGACCCGGCTTGGGGAATGAGCAGTTCTTC	TRBJ2-1	.	17	.	TRBV12-3/TRBV12-4
CASSPLDTGNNYGYTF	TGTGCCAGCTCACCACTAGACACCGGAAATAACTATGGCTACACCTTC	TRBJ1-2	.	16	many	TRBV18
CASKGNTSTDTQYF	TGTGCCAGTAAGGGAAACACTAGCACAGATACGCAGTATTTT	TRBJ2-3	.	14	once	TRBV11-2
CASSDLQFGTQYF	TGTGCCAGCAGTGACCTACAGTTCGGTACGCAGTATTTT	TRBJ2-3	.	13	.	TRBV6-4